These 12 T cell receptor beta chains originate from one sample sequenced in a study of cytomegalovirus exposure and HLA in healthy donors. Primers for the PCR totalled 60 Vbeta and 13 Jbeta. Clones were read by immunoSEQ multiplex PCR, and TCRdb kept only the in-frame ones, dropping some. This sample has about 170,000 clones, with 81% found just once. Sequencing was carried out using PBMCs. The source of these receptors is a woman aged 18-35 years in good health and CMV-seropositive.

The sample holds one count of this clone. This sequence joins TRBV5-5 and TRBJ1-5; no reliable D call. This CDR3 is 13 amino acids long. The V gene lost 8 bases and the J gene lost 1 base, with 10 bases spanning the gap. CDR1 and CDR2 from the germline V gene are SGHKS and YYEKEE (reference sequence). CDR3 sequence reads: CASGTGSNQPQHF. The CDR3 DNA follows: TGTGCCAGTGGAACGGGAAGCAATCAGCCCCAGCATTTT.

V usage is TRBV5-3 and J usage is TRBJ1-5; the D is unclear. TRBV5-3 is annotated as an ORF whose role is uncertain. The CDR3 is 13 residues long. Trimming took off 1 base at V and 6 bases at J, with 8 bases between the two ends. CDR3 sequence reads: CARSLYVVQPQHF. CDR3 coding DNA: TGTGCCAGAAGCTTGTATGTTGTTCAGCCCCAGCATTTT.

V is TRBV5-4 and J is TRBJ2-2, with a tentative D call TRBD2 (5 bases). V was trimmed by 1 base and J by 5 bases, leaving 12 bases between them. Germline V CDR1 and CDR2: SGHNT, YYREEE (reference sequence). The CDR3 is 15 residues long. Written as DNA, the CDR3 is TGTGCCAGCAGCTTGAAGGGAGCCCTTACCGGGGAGCTGTTTTTT. This encodes CASSLKGALTGELFF.

Note on this clone: Germline and junction disagree at one end, which may indicate a read error. The chain links TRBV2 to TRBJ1-2, with 10 bases identical to TRBD1. The CDR3 totals 12 residues. Germline CDR1 is SNHLY and CDR2 is FYNNEI. As DNA, the CDR3 is TGTGCCAGCAGTTCCGACAGGGGGCCACCTTTCTTC. This codes for CASSSDRGPPFF.

This sequence joins TRBV5-1 and TRBJ2-4; TRBD2 aligns across 9 bases. The junction had 3 bases not matched to a gene; V was cut back by 0 bases and J by 2 bases. This CDR3 contains 16 residues. The germline V gene has CDR1 SGHRS and CDR2 YFSETQ. The CDR3 DNA is TGCGCCAGCAGCTTGGGCGGGGGGGGCCCCAAAAACATTCAGTACTTC. Its protein product is CASSLGGGGPKNIQYF.

The chain has TRBV7-3 and TRBJ2-7, with 7 bases identical to TRBD2. With 2 bases clipped from V and 3 bases from J, the junction kept 4 bases outside the gene matches. The CDR3 consists of 14 residues. Per germline, CDR1 SGHTA and CDR2 FQGTGA. DNA of the CDR3: TGTGCCAGCAGCTTAGGGGCGGGGGACTACGAGCAGTACTTC. It is translated as CASSLGAGDYEQYF. The full variable domain, its missing parts supplied by reference TRBV7-3 and TRBJ2-7, is GAGVSQTPSNKVTEKGKYVELRCDPISGHTALYWYRQSLGQGPEFLIYFQGTGAADDSGLPNDRFFAVRPEGSVSTLKIQRTERGDSAVYLCASSLGAGDYEQYFGPGTRLTVT.

This sequence joins TRBV12-5 and TRBJ2-1; 7 positions match TRBD2. V lost 8 bases to trimming and J lost 5 bases; unmatched junction nucleotides: 6. Germline V lookup: CDR1 LGHNT, CDR2 FRNRAP. The length of the CDR3 is 13 residues. The CDR3 DNA reads TGTGCTAGTTGGCCGGGGGGTCACAATGAGCAGTTCTTC. It codes for CASWPGGHNEQFF.

This clone was detected only a few times. The chain links TRBV9 to TRBJ2-5, with a possible D match to TRBD2 (5 bases). V was clipped by 0 bases and J by 5 bases, with 11 bases between them. Germline V lookup: CDR1 SGDLS, CDR2 YYNGEE. This CDR3 comprises 14 residues. CDR3 nucleotide sequence: TGTGCCAGCAGCGTAGCTACTAGTAGGGAGACCCAGTACTTC. Amino acids: CASSVATSRETQYF.

This clone was seen many times. Other DNA sequences of this sample code for an identical CDR3. CDR3 region: CASNRVDNSPLHF. The CDR3 region has the DNA TGTGCCAGCAACAGGGTGGATAATTCACCCCTCCACTTT. The rearrangement joins TRBV28 to TRBJ1-6, with D maybe TRBD1 (6 bases). The CDR3 spans 13 residues. CDR1 and CDR2 (germline): MDHEN, SYDVKM. V was pared by 7 bases and J by 5 bases, with 9 bases between.

The chain links TRBV30 to TRBJ2-7; no reliable D call. V was pared by 3 bases and J by 2 bases, with 5 bases between. The germline CDR1 and CDR2 sequences are GTSNPN and SVGIG (reference sequence). The CDR3 is 11 amino acids. CDR3: CAWSPAYEQYF. Written as DNA, the CDR3 is TGTGCCTGGAGCCCAGCCTACGAGCAGTACTTC.

This sequence joins TRBV27 and TRBJ2-5; 7 positions match TRBD1. Germline V CDR1 and CDR2: MNHEY, SMNVEV (reference sequence). CDR3 size: 14 residues. J was trimmed by 0 bases and V by 5 bases; bases with no gene match: 3. In DNA form, the CDR3 reads TGTGCCAGCAGTCCCGGGACAGACCAAGAGACCCAGTACTTC. Residues: CASSPGTDQETQYF.

The chain uses TRBV28 and TRBJ1-2; D gene unclear. Trimming stripped 5 bases from V and 5 bases from J, with 12 bases between. Germline loops: CDR1 MDHEN, CDR2 SYDVKM. The CDR3 is made up of 13 amino acids. Here the CDR3 reads CASSKHGLYGYTF. As DNA, the CDR3 is TGTGCCAGCAGTAAACATGGGCTGTATGGCTACACCTTC.